This T cell receptor (beta chain) was sequenced in a study of blood T cell repertoires in COVID-19. Study as a whole: Both acute and convalescent COVID-19 samples were obtained from the United States, Italy and Spain.

Original analysis: Nucleated cell counts were estimated from reference gene primer amplification. Some clones are missing from TCRdb's copy, which holds only in-frame ones; the method was immunoSEQ multiplex PCR. From that table come the V and J calls and clone size; the DNA was used to work out D and trimming. The repertoire consists of 100,000 to 120,000 clones, with over 60% occurring once and the leading ten covering roughly 3.8%. V lost 3 bases to trimming and J lost 8 bases, with 4 bases between them. This CDR3 contains 11 residues. J is TRBJ1-4 and V is TRBV12-3 or TRBV12-4; the D is unclear. Sequenced: peripheral blood. The sequence derives from a woman of 80 years or more with acute or convalescent COVID-19. The CDR3 DNA reads as TGTGCCAGCAGTTTTCTGGAAAAACTGTTTTTT. Amino acid sequence: CASSFLEKLFF.